This T cell receptor beta chain comes out of a study of blood T cell repertoires in COVID-19. Across the whole study: Acute and convalescent COVID-19 samples came from the United States, Italy and Spain.

Residents of approximately 25 US areas, aged roughly 18 to 89 years, made up the participants. In the authors' methods: Amplifying reference gene primers gave estimates of nucleated cell counts. Some clones are missing from TCRdb's copy, which holds only in-frame ones; the method was immunoSEQ multiplex PCR. V, J and clone size are those of that table, while D and trimming were read from the DNA. The data contain roughly 300,000 clones, 87% of them singletons. Sequencing was done on a sample of PBMCs or T cells enriched from blood (not recorded which). This clonotype originated in a woman in her 30s who had recovered from COVID-19.

The CDR3 nucleotides are TGTGCCAGCTCACCCCTCGGACTAGCGGGGGGGCCGGACACCGGGGAGCTGTTTTTT. It encodes CASSPLGLAGGPDTGELFF. The rearrangement uses TRBV18 and TRBJ2-2; 15 bases are a match to TRBD2. V dropped 3 bases and J dropped 3; count of bases not matched to a gene: 8. The CDR3 runs 19 residues. The germline V gene encodes CDR1 KGHSH and CDR2 LQKENI.